The TCR beta chain described here comes from a study of cytomegalovirus exposure and HLA in healthy donors. V was shortened by 1 base and J by 1 base, with 2 bases between the two germline ends. Germline CDR1 reads MGHDK; CDR2 reads SYGVNS. The CDR3 sequence is 13 residues long. The primer mix had 60 Vbeta and 13 Jbeta primers. Sequenced by immunoSEQ multiplex PCR; TCRdb stores in-frame clones only, minus some. The sample shows roughly 100,000 clones, over 70% of them seen only once. This sequence originates from a man aged 45-60 years in good health and CMV-seronegative. This sequence joins TRBV25-1 and TRBJ2-1; D uncertain. What was sequenced was PBMCs. This CDR3 reads CASSESSYNEQFF. The CDR3 DNA reads TGTGCCAGCAGTGAATCATCCTACAATGAGCAGTTCTTC. The full variable domain, completed using reference TRBV25-1 and TRBJ2-1, is EADIYQTPRYLVIGTGKKITLECSQTMGHDKMYWYQQDPGMELHLIHYSYGVNSTEKGDLSSESTVSRIRTEHFPLTLESARPSHTSQYLCASSESSYNEQFFGPGTRLTVL.